These 16 T cell receptor beta chains were all obtained from the same sample, sequenced in a study of cytomegalovirus exposure and HLA in healthy donors. The PCR used 60 Vbeta and 13 Jbeta primers. Some clones are missing from TCRdb's copy, which holds only in-frame ones; the method was immunoSEQ multiplex PCR. The sample holds more than 150,000 clones; approximately 82% are singletons and the top ten take approximately 1.2%. The sample comprised PBMCs. The receptors derive from a girl aged 2 to 10 in good health and CMV-seropositive.

The CDR3 spells CASSTPTGGSYEQYF. The CDR3 nucleotides read TGTGCCAGCAGCACGCCGACAGGGGGCTCCTACGAGCAGTACTTC. The chain combines TRBV28 with TRBJ2-7; 9 bases fit TRBD1. Germline V lookup: CDR1 MDHEN, CDR2 SYDVKM. The CDR3 is 15 amino acids. After removal of 6 bases from V and 0 bases from J, the junction contained 6 bases not matched to a gene.

The chain has TRBV13 and TRBJ2-7, with 7 bases identical to TRBD1. V dropped 5 bases and J dropped 0; count of bases not matched to a gene: 10. Germline CDR1 is PRHDT and CDR2 is FYEKMQ (reference sequence). The CDR3 runs to 16 residues. The CDR3 is CASSPLTGKSSYEQYF. In DNA form, the CDR3 reads TGTGCCAGCAGCCCATTGACAGGGAAAAGCTCCTACGAGCAGTACTTC.

A word on this clone: This CDR3 is also generated by other DNA sequences in the sample. The CDR3 nucleotides are TGTGCCAGTAGTACCCCTTACCGCCTTCGAGGAAGATATGGCTACACCTTC. Translated: CASSTPYRLRGRYGYTF. This sequence joins TRBV19 and TRBJ1-2; D is ambiguous. The V end was cut by 4 bases, the J end by 5 bases, with 23 bases between. Germline-derived CDR1 and CDR2 are LNHDA and SQIVND (reference sequence). This CDR3 comprises 17 residues.

The rearrangement uses TRBV4-2 and TRBJ1-1; D not certain. Germline-derived CDR1 and CDR2 are LGHNA and YNFKEQ. The CDR3 covers 16 residues. Trimming removed 0 bases from V and 0 bases from J, with 11 bases in between. The CDR3 DNA reads as TGTGCCAGCAGCCAAGATCGGGAGACATTGAACACTGAAGCTTTCTTT. Residues: CASSQDRETLNTEAFF.

This clone showed up just a few times. The same CDR3 also results from other DNA sequences found in this sample. This chain links TRBV5-6 with TRBJ1-1, with D tentatively TRBD1 (6 bases). The CDR3 extends over 14 amino acids. CDR1 and CDR2 (germline): SGHDT, YYEEEE. V lost 0 bases and J lost 1, with 7 bases in between. The CDR3: CASSLVGGNTEAFF. The CDR3 bases are TGTGCCAGCAGCTTGGTAGGGGGGAACACTGAAGCTTTCTTT.

The rearrangement uses TRBV7-6 and TRBJ1-3, with D possibly TRBD1 on 5 matching bases. V shed 5 bases and J shed 8 bases, with 19 bases lying between them. This CDR3 spans 15 amino acids. The germline V gene encodes CDR1 SGHVS and CDR2 FNYEAQ. The CDR3 region is CASSPPGRSGDTIYF. The CDR3 coding sequence is TGTGCCAGCAGCCCCCCAGGGCGTTCTGGGGACACCATATATTTT.

This chain connects TRBV4-1 to TRBJ1-1; D is uncertain. V gave up 4 bases and J gave up 1 base, with 10 bases separating them. The CDR3 length is 14 residues. The V gene's germline CDR1 is MGHRA and CDR2 YSYEKL. The CDR3 protein is CASSLREGNTEAFF. The CDR3 DNA is TGCGCCAGCAGCCTAAGGGAGGGGAACACTGAAGCTTTCTTT.

J is TRBJ2-2 and V is TRBV2, with a weak D call TRBD1 (6 bases). V lost 6 bases and J 2 bases, leaving 10 bases between the germline ends. The CDR3 has 14 residues. The V gene's germline CDR1 is SNHLY and CDR2 FYNNEI. The CDR3 coding sequence is TGTGCCAGCAGCGGGACAAGAAACACCGGGGAGCTGTTTTTT. Its protein is CASSGTRNTGELFF.

The chain employs TRBV5-1 and TRBJ1-1, with 7 bases lining up with TRBD1. The CDR3 extends over 15 amino acids. The J segment lost 3 bases and the V segment lost 2 bases, leaving 7 bases of the junction unmatched. Germline V lookup: CDR1 SGHRS, CDR2 YFSETQ. The CDR3 region is CASSLGTEAYTEAFF. In DNA, the CDR3 is TGCGCCAGCAGCTTAGGGACAGAAGCTTACACTGAAGCTTTCTTT.

This chain connects TRBV28 to TRBJ2-3; TRBD2 might be the D (5 bases). Germline V gives CDR1 MDHEN, CDR2 SYDVKM. V shed 6 bases and J shed 8 bases, with 12 bases lying between them. This CDR3 has 12 residues. CDR3 nucleotides: TGTGCCAGCAGCTCAGGAGGAATTACGCAGTATTTT. Its translation is CASSSGGITQYF.

This chain joins TRBV15 and TRBJ2-5; D might be TRBD2 (6 bases). The germline V gene encodes CDR1 LNHNV and CDR2 YYDKDF (reference sequence). V was cut by 0 bases and J by 9 bases, with 11 bases left in between. This CDR3 has 13 residues. The CDR3 loop is CATSREGGRSQYF. In DNA, the CDR3 is TGTGCCACCAGCAGAGAGGGAGGAAGGTCCCAGTACTTC.

The J gene is TRBJ2-7, the V gene TRBV7-2, with a weak D call TRBD1 (5 bases). The CDR3 contains 14 residues. Germline V gene data show CDR1 as SGHTA and CDR2 as FQGNSA. Deletions cut 5 bases from V and 3 bases from J, with 14 bases between. In DNA form, the CDR3 reads TGTGCCAGCAGCACCGTAGGGGCAGTCTACGAGCAGTACTTC. This gives the protein CASSTVGAVYEQYF. Based on the CDR3 plus reference TRBV7-2 and TRBJ2-7, the full variable domain is GAGVSQSPSNKVTEKGKDVELRCDPISGHTALYWYRQSLGQGLEFLIYFQGNSAPDKSGLPSDRFSAERTGGSVSTLTIQRTQQEDSAVYLCASSTVGAVYEQYFGPGTRLTVT.

The rearrangement joins TRBV10-3 to TRBJ2-7, with TRBD1 identical over 12 bases. The germline V gene has CDR1 ENHRY and CDR2 SYGVKD. J was trimmed by 2 bases and V by 6 bases; bases with no gene match: 11. The CDR3 loop spans 17 amino acids. The CDR3 region is CAISLKWGQGAAYEQYF. As DNA, the CDR3 is TGTGCCATCAGCCTTAAATGGGGACAGGGGGCCGCCTACGAGCAGTACTTC.

V gene TRBV5-1 combines with J gene TRBJ2-2; D possibly corresponds to TRBD2 (5 bases). Trimming removed 0 bases from V and 5 bases from J, with 8 bases in between. Germline loops: CDR1 SGHRS, CDR2 YFSETQ. The CDR3 loop spans 14 amino acids. The CDR3 sequence is CASSLAGGTGELFF. CDR3 DNA: TGCGCCAGCAGCTTGGCCGGAGGAACCGGGGAGCTGTTTTTT.

The chain links TRBV6-4 to TRBJ2-1; the D is unclear. This CDR3 contains 13 residues. V was pared by 0 bases and J by 8 bases, with 8 bases between. The V gene's germline CDR1 is MRHNA and CDR2 SNTAGT. Written as DNA, the CDR3 is TGTGCCAGCAGTGACTCAGTAGCCCATGAGCAGTTCTTC. It yields the protein CASSDSVAHEQFF.

DNA for the CDR3: TGCGCCAGCAGCTTGGATGGGGCGGCTCGCCACGAGCAGTACTTC. It yields the protein CASSLDGAARHEQYF. The V call is TRBV5-1, the J call TRBJ2-7, with TRBD1 as a possible D gene (5 bases). The CDR3 loop spans 15 amino acids. Trimming took off 0 bases at V and 5 bases at J, with 15 bases between the two ends. CDR1 and CDR2 (germline): SGHRS, YFSETQ.